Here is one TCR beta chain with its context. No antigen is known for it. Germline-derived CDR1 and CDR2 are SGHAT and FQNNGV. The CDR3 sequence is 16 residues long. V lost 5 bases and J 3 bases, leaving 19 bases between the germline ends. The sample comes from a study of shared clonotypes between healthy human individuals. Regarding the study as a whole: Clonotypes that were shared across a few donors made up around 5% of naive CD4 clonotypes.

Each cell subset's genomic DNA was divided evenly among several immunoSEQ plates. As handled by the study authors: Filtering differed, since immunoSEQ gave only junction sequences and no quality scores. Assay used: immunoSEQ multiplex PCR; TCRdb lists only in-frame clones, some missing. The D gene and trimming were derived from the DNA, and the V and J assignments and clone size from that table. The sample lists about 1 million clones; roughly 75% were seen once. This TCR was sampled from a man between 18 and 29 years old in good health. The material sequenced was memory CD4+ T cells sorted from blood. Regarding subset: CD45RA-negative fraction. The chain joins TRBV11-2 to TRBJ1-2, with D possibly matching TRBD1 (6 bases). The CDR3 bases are TGTGCCAGCAGCAACCCTAGAGTGGGGGGCCACTATGGCTACACCTTC. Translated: CASSNPRVGGHYGYTF.